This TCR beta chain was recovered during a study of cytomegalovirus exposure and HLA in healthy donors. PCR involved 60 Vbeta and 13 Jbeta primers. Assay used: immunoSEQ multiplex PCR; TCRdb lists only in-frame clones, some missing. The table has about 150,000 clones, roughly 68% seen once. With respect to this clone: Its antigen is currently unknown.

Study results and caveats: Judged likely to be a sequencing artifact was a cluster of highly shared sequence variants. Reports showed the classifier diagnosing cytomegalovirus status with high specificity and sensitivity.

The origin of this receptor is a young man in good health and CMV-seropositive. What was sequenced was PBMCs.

The CDR3 DNA is TGTGCCAGCAGCGTAGGGGCTAGCGGGAGGAACGAGCAGTACTTC. Its translation: CASSVGASGRNEQYF. The chain has TRBV9 and TRBJ2-7; the match to TRBD2 covers 11 bases. The germline V gene encodes CDR1 SGDLS and CDR2 YYNGEE. The junction had 4 bases not matched to a gene; V was cut back by 0 bases and J by 5 bases. This CDR3 is 15 amino acids long.